The 5 T cell receptor beta chains below all came from one sample that was sequenced in a study of identical twins (dated by TCRdb to 2016 to 2017). The library was built by means of 5' RACE. This sample was sequenced with an Illumina HiSeq 2000. TCRdb reprocessed the public reads (quality trimming at Q25 with fastp, clone calling with MiXCR) and kept in-frame beta chains. One record per CDR3 amino acid sequence lists the most common genes and DNA. This sample is represented by more than 400,000 distinct CDR3 sequences; roughly 15% of them were singletons. Roughly 0.4% of the sample is in the top ten clones. These data are also associated with another study on yellow fever vaccine responses in identical twins.

Sequenced sample: CD4+ T cells sorted from blood. The receptor set was obtained from a woman younger than 30 in good health.

This clonotype was detected a few times. This chain connects TRBV7-3 to TRBJ2-1; 8 nucleotides agree with TRBD1. The V gene's germline CDR1 is SGHTA and CDR2 FQGTGA. Trimming at V came to 0 bases and at J to 9 bases, leaving 4 bases not matched to a gene. This CDR3 is 14 amino acids long. Here the CDR3 reads CASSLTDRAAEQFF. The CDR3 coding sequence is TGTGCCAGCAGCTTAACGGACAGGGCGGCTGAGCAGTTCTTC.

The chain links TRBV9 to TRBJ2-3, with D unresolved. Germline V CDR1 and CDR2: SGDLS, YYNGEE. CDR3 length equals 15 residues. Trimming shortened V by 0 bases and J by 6 bases, and 14 bases separated the two germline ends. The chain's CDR3 is CASSVVSSISDTQYF. CDR3 bases: TGTGCCAGCAGCGTAGTGTCTAGTATTTCGGATACGCAGTATTTT. The full variable domain, completed using reference TRBV9 and TRBJ2-3, is DSGVTQTPKHLITATGQRVTLRCSPRSGDLSVYWYQQSLDQGLQFLIQYYNGEERAKGNILERFSAQQFPDLHSELNLSSLELGDSALYFCASSVVSSISDTQYFGPGTRLTVL.

This clonotype was counted only a few times. DNA for the CDR3: TGCAGCGTTGAAAAAGTGAACACTGAAGCTTTCTTT. Translation: CSVEKVNTEAFF. The rearrangement links TRBV29-1 to TRBJ1-1; unclear D gene. Between the trimmed V and J ends, which lost 2 bases and 0 bases, there was a span of 4 bases. Germline V gene sequence: CDR1 SQVTM, CDR2 ANQGSEA. The CDR3 has 12 amino acids.

The chain is built from TRBV5-1 and TRBJ2-1, with 9 bases aligning to TRBD2. V was pared by 4 bases and J by 0 bases, with 8 bases of the junction left unmatched. Germline values: CDR1 SGHRS, CDR2 YFSETQ. This CDR3 is 17 amino acids long. Written as DNA, the CDR3 is TGCGCCAGCAGCCCTACGACTAGCGGAAACTCCTACAATGAGCAGTTCTTC. Translating it yields CASSPTTSGNSYNEQFF.

There are a few counts of this clonotype. The rearrangement joins TRBV12-3 or TRBV12-4 to TRBJ2-7, with 10 bases that match TRBD1. This CDR3 comprises 15 residues. With 4 bases clipped from V and 4 bases from J, the junction kept 7 bases outside the gene matches. CDR3 in DNA: TGTGCCAGCAGTTCCCCGGGACAGGGGATTTACGAGCAGTACTTC. This sequence encodes CASSSPGQGIYEQYF.